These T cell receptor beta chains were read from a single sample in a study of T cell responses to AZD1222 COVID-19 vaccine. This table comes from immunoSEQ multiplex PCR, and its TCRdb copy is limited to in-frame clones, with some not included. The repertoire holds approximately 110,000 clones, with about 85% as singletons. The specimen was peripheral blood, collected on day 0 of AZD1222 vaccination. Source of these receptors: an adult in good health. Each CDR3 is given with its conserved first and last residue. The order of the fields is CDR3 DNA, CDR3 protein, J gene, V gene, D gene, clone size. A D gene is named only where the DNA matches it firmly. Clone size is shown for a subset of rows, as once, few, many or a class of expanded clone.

DNA: TGCGCCAGCAGCCACGAGGCTGGAGAGCAGTTCTTC
CDR3: CASSHEAGEQFF
J: TRBJ2-1
V: TRBV4-1
D: NA
size: NA

DNA: TGCAGCTTGAGGGGGGGTACGGAGACCCAGTACTTC
CDR3: CSLRGGTETQYF
J: TRBJ2-5
V: TRBV29-1
D: NA
size: NA

DNA: TGTGCCAGTAGTCCCAGGGATCCCAACTATGGCTACACCTTC
CDR3: CASSPRDPNYGYTF
J: TRBJ1-2
V: TRBV19
D: NA
size: once

DNA: TGTGCCACCAGTGATTTGGCCCGGGGAGGCACAGATACGCAGTATTTT
CDR3: CATSDLARGGTDTQYF
J: TRBJ2-3
V: TRBV24-1
D: NA
size: NA

DNA: TGTGCCATCAGTGGTGGAGGGACGCACTATGGCTACACCTTC
CDR3: CAISGGGTHYGYTF
J: TRBJ1-2
V: TRBV10-3
D: NA
size: once

DNA: TGTGCCAGCAGTTGGGGACAGGGGGCGCGGGTCGAGCAGTACTTC
CDR3: CASSWGQGARVEQYF
J: TRBJ2-7
V: TRBV27
D: TRBD1
size: NA

DNA: TGTGCCAGCAGCTTAGTTTCAGGGGCGGCCAAAAACATTCAGTACTTC
CDR3: CASSLVSGAAKNIQYF
J: TRBJ2-4
V: TRBV7-2
D: NA
size: once

DNA: TGCGCCAGCAACCTGACCCTTCTCACGCAGTATTTT
CDR3: CASNLTLLTQYF
J: TRBJ2-3
V: TRBV10-1
D: NA
size: NA

DNA: TGTGCCAGCAGCCCGTACTTCGGGGGGCGCACAGATACGCAGTATTTT
CDR3: CASSPYFGGRTDTQYF
J: TRBJ2-3
V: TRBV14
D: NA
size: NA

DNA: TGTGCCAGCAGCGAGGGAGCAGGGGAAGGATTCTATGGCTACACCTTC
CDR3: CASSEGAGEGFYGYTF
J: TRBJ1-2
V: TRBV9
D: NA
size: NA

DNA: TGTGCCAGCAGTTTTCGGACAGGCAAGGGCAATCAGCCCCAGCATTTT
CDR3: CASSFRTGKGNQPQHF
J: TRBJ1-5
V: TRBV28
D: TRBD1
size: NA

DNA: TGTGCCAGCAGCGGAGACAGGGCCTCCTACGAGCAGTACTTC
CDR3: CASSGDRASYEQYF
J: TRBJ2-7
V: TRBV7-2
D: TRBD1
size: NA

DNA: TGTGCCAGCAGTCCCCGACAGGGTCAGCCCCAGCATTTT
CDR3: CASSPRQGQPQHF
J: TRBJ1-5
V: TRBV12-3/TRBV12-4
D: TRBD1
size: NA

DNA: TGTGCCAGCAGCCCAAGAGCGGGGATTCGATACGAGCAGTACTTC
CDR3: CASSPRAGIRYEQYF
J: TRBJ2-7
V: TRBV3-1/TRBV3-2
D: TRBD2
size: once

DNA: TGTGCCAGCAGTTACCGTACTCAGCGGAACAGCTACGAGCAGTACTTC
CDR3: CASSYRTQRNSYEQYF
J: TRBJ2-7
V: TRBV6-2/TRBV6-3
D: NA
size: NA

DNA: TGTGCCAGCAGTGAAGCGGGGACCTACTACGAGCAGTACTTC
CDR3: CASSEAGTYYEQYF
J: TRBJ2-7
V: TRBV6-1
D: NA
size: once

DNA: TGCAGTGCCAAACGTTCAGATACGCAGTATTTT
CDR3: CSAKRSDTQYF
J: TRBJ2-3
V: TRBV20-1
D: NA
size: NA

DNA: TGTGCCATCAGTGATGGGAGTTGGAGGGAGGATCAGCCCCAGCATTTT
CDR3: CAISDGSWREDQPQHF
J: TRBJ1-5
V: TRBV10-3
D: NA
size: NA

DNA: TGTGCCAGCAGTGAAAGGTCAGGGGTTGGCGGGGAGCTGTTTTTT
CDR3: CASSERSGVGGELFF
J: TRBJ2-2
V: TRBV6-1
D: NA
size: few

DNA: TGTGCCAGTAGTAGCAGACAGGGTATCGCTGGAAACACCATATATTTT
CDR3: CASSSRQGIAGNTIYF
J: TRBJ1-3
V: TRBV19
D: TRBD1
size: NA

DNA: TGTGCCAGCAGCTTAGCTGCTGGGGGGAAAGGGACCCAGTACTTC
CDR3: CASSLAAGGKGTQYF
J: TRBJ2-5
V: TRBV7-2
D: NA
size: NA

DNA: TGTGCCAGCAGTCCGTTGGGGGACACCAACTATGGCTACACCTTC
CDR3: CASSPLGDTNYGYTF
J: TRBJ1-2
V: TRBV28
D: NA
size: NA

DNA: TGTGCCAGCAGCGTCGGAAGGGGCAATGAGCAGTTCTTC
CDR3: CASSVGRGNEQFF
J: TRBJ2-1
V: TRBV9
D: NA
size: NA

DNA: TGTGCCAGCAGTGGTTGGACAGGGGGCTGGGGCTACACCTTC
CDR3: CASSGWTGGWGYTF
J: TRBJ1-2
V: TRBV2
D: TRBD1
size: NA

DNA: TGTGCCAGCAGCGTAGTGGCAGGGGCTGAAGCTTTCTTT
CDR3: CASSVVAGAEAFF
J: TRBJ1-1
V: TRBV9
D: NA
size: NA

DNA: TGTGCCAGCGGAGGGACAGTTGGAAACACCATATATTTT
CDR3: CASGGTVGNTIYF
J: TRBJ1-3
V: TRBV6-5
D: TRBD1
size: NA

DNA: TGTGCCAGCAGCCAAGGACAGATCTACGAGCAGTACTTC
CDR3: CASSQGQIYEQYF
J: TRBJ2-7
V: TRBV3-1/TRBV3-2
D: NA
size: NA

DNA: TGTGCCACCAGTGAGGGGGCCTACAATGAGCAGTTCTTC
CDR3: CATSEGAYNEQFF
J: TRBJ2-1
V: TRBV24-1
D: NA
size: NA

DNA: TGTGCCAGTAGTGGAGGGGGCCACTACTATGGCTACACCTTC
CDR3: CASSGGGHYYGYTF
J: TRBJ1-2
V: TRBV19
D: TRBD1
size: NA

DNA: TGCGCCATGACCGACTACGAGCAGTACTTC
CDR3: CAMTDYEQYF
J: TRBJ2-7
V: TRBV10-1
D: NA
size: once

DNA: TGTGCCAGCAGCAAATCTCGGACAGGCGCGAGGGGAAACACCATATATTTT
CDR3: CASSKSRTGARGNTIYF
J: TRBJ1-3
V: TRBV21-1
D: NA
size: NA

DNA: TGTGCCAGCACCGAGGGACCCGGGACTAGGATTTGGGATGAGCAGTTCTTC
CDR3: CASTEGPGTRIWDEQFF
J: TRBJ2-1
V: TRBV28
D: TRBD2
size: NA

DNA: TGTGCCAGCAGTGCCAGCGGGGGGTCGGGAGATACGCAGTATTTT
CDR3: CASSASGGSGDTQYF
J: TRBJ2-3
V: TRBV6-4
D: TRBD2
size: NA

DNA: TGTGCCAGCAGCTTAGCGGTCGGACAGGGGGTTGGCTACACCTTC
CDR3: CASSLAVGQGVGYTF
J: TRBJ1-2
V: TRBV7-9
D: TRBD1
size: NA

DNA: TGCGCCAGCAGCTTGGCGCAAACTCGCACAGATACGCAGTATTTT
CDR3: CASSLAQTRTDTQYF
J: TRBJ2-3
V: TRBV5-1
D: NA
size: NA

DNA: TGCGCCAGCAGCCAAGATGAGGTCGGGGAGCAGTTCTTC
CDR3: CASSQDEVGEQFF
J: TRBJ2-1
V: TRBV4-3
D: NA
size: few

DNA: TGTGCCAGTAGTATAACAGGGGGCGCCCACAATGAGCAGTTCTTC
CDR3: CASSITGGAHNEQFF
J: TRBJ2-1
V: TRBV19
D: TRBD1
size: few

DNA: TGTGCCAGCAGCCTCCCCGCCCAGCAAACACCCCTCCACTTT
CDR3: CASSLPAQQTPLHF
J: TRBJ1-6
V: TRBV7-9
D: NA
size: NA

DNA: TGTGCCAGCAGCTTAGAGGCTCCGTGGGGGGGACACTTC
CDR3: CASSLEAPWGGHF
J: TRBJ1-2
V: TRBV7-2
D: NA
size: NA

DNA: TGCAGTGCTAGTGGGCAGGATTCCTACAATGAGCAGTTCTTC
CDR3: CSASGQDSYNEQFF
J: TRBJ2-1
V: TRBV20-1
D: NA
size: NA

DNA: TGTGCCAGCATGGGGTATAGCAATCAGCCCCAGCATTTT
CDR3: CASMGYSNQPQHF
J: TRBJ1-5
V: TRBV6-5
D: NA
size: NA

DNA: TGTGCCAGCTGGGACAGAAGCTACGAGCAGTACTTC
CDR3: CASWDRSYEQYF
J: TRBJ2-7
V: TRBV6-4
D: TRBD1
size: once

DNA: TGTGCCTGGAGTGTAGGGTCAGGGGGTAACGAGCAGTACTTC
CDR3: CAWSVGSGGNEQYF
J: TRBJ2-7
V: TRBV30
D: TRBD1
size: NA

DNA: TGTGCCAGCAGCCAGACAGATAACTATGGCTACACCTTC
CDR3: CASSQTDNYGYTF
J: TRBJ1-2
V: TRBV14
D: NA
size: NA

DNA: TGTGCCAGCACCCAGGGGGCAGGTCAGCCCCAGCATTTT
CDR3: CASTQGAGQPQHF
J: TRBJ1-5
V: TRBV7-2
D: TRBD1
size: NA

DNA: TGTGCCAGCAGTTTCCCGGGACAGGGCGACTATGGCTACACCTTC
CDR3: CASSFPGQGDYGYTF
J: TRBJ1-2
V: TRBV28
D: TRBD1
size: NA

DNA: TGTGCCAGCAGCGTAAACAGGAACACTGAAGCTTTCTTT
CDR3: CASSVNRNTEAFF
J: TRBJ1-1
V: TRBV9
D: NA
size: NA

DNA: TGTGCCAGCAGCCCGACAGGGGCCGGGGAGCTGTTTTTT
CDR3: CASSPTGAGELFF
J: TRBJ2-2
V: TRBV6-5
D: TRBD1
size: NA

DNA: TGCGCCAGCAGCCAAGAGGACAGGGGAGCACCCCTCCACTTT
CDR3: CASSQEDRGAPLHF
J: TRBJ1-6
V: TRBV4-1
D: TRBD1
size: once

DNA: TGCAGCGTTGCTAGCGGGGTTACCACCTACGAGCAGTACTTC
CDR3: CSVASGVTTYEQYF
J: TRBJ2-7
V: TRBV29-1
D: TRBD2
size: NA

DNA: TGTGCCAGCAGTTTTCTGGTCTCTGGGGCCAACGTCCTGACTTTC
CDR3: CASSFLVSGANVLTF
J: TRBJ2-6
V: TRBV27
D: NA
size: few

DNA: TGCGCCAGCAGGTGGGAGACCCAGTACTTC
CDR3: CASRWETQYF
J: TRBJ2-5
V: TRBV10-1
D: NA
size: NA

DNA: TGTGCCGGTCGGGAATGGAACTCCTACGAGCAGTACTTC
CDR3: CAGREWNSYEQYF
J: TRBJ2-7
V: TRBV2
D: NA
size: NA

DNA: TGTGCCAGTAGTCCGGCAGTTGGGGAAAAACTGTTTTTT
CDR3: CASSPAVGEKLFF
J: TRBJ1-4
V: TRBV19
D: NA
size: NA

DNA: TGTGCCAGTAGTGCCCAGACGGGAACCCCCCACGGCTACACCTTC
CDR3: CASSAQTGTPHGYTF
J: TRBJ1-2
V: TRBV19
D: NA
size: NA

DNA: TGTGCCAGCAGAAACACAGGGCTGGGTCAGCCCCAGCATTTT
CDR3: CASRNTGLGQPQHF
J: TRBJ1-5
V: TRBV2
D: NA
size: NA

DNA: TGTGCCAGCAGTGAAGCCCCCCAAAATCAGCCCCAGCATTTT
CDR3: CASSEAPQNQPQHF
J: TRBJ1-5
V: TRBV6-1
D: NA
size: NA

DNA: TGTGCCAGCAGCCTAGGGTTCTCTAGCAATCAGCCCCAGCATTTT
CDR3: CASSLGFSSNQPQHF
J: TRBJ1-5
V: TRBV28
D: NA
size: NA

DNA: TGTGCCAGCAGTGAACTAGCGGGGGGGATGGAGACCCAGTACTTC
CDR3: CASSELAGGMETQYF
J: TRBJ2-5
V: TRBV6-1
D: TRBD2
size: NA